The rows below give T cell receptor beta chains drawn from one sample of a study of CD8+ T cells in alopecia areata. The assay was immunoSEQ multiplex PCR, and TCRdb's table has in-frame clones only and misses some. The sample consists of about 250,000 clones, 65% to 70% of them appearing once. This specimen was CD4+ T cells sorted from blood, taken at week 0. These TCRs come from a human donor with alopecia areata. Both conserved end residues are part of each CDR3. A D gene is named only where the DNA matches it firmly. Clone size is shown for a subset of rows, as once, few, many or a class of expanded clone.

v_call	j_call	d_call	clone_size	cdr3_aa	cdr3_nt
TRBV18	TRBJ1-1	-	-	CASSPTRGNTEAFF	TGTGCCAGCTCACCCACGAGGGGGAACACTGAAGCTTTCTTT
TRBV29-1	TRBJ1-2	-	few	CSVVDPGGYTF	TGCAGCGTGGTGGACCCGGGTGGCTACACCTTC
TRBV23-1	TRBJ2-7	-	-	CASSQGGFSYEQYF	TGCGCCAGCAGTCAAGGGGGGTTCTCCTACGAGCAGTACTTC
TRBV7-9	TRBJ2-5	TRBD1	-	CASSNAGGETQYF	TGTGCCAGCAGCAATGCAGGGGGAGAGACCCAGTACTTC
TRBV6-5	TRBJ2-7	-	-	CASSSDSGYEQYF	TGTGCCAGCAGTTCGGACAGTGGATACGAGCAGTACTTC
TRBV6-5	TRBJ1-5	-	-	CASSEAQNQPQHF	TGTGCCAGCAGTGAAGCCCAAAATCAGCCCCAGCATTTT
TRBV27	TRBJ1-5	TRBD1	-	CASSLQGGNQPQHF	TGTGCCAGCAGTTTACAGGGGGGCAATCAGCCCCAGCATTTT
TRBV30	TRBJ1-4	-	-	CAWGSGEKLFF	TGTGCCTGGGGCTCGGGGGAAAAACTGTTTTTT
TRBV29-1	TRBJ2-1	-	-	CSVEEAAANVYNEQFF	TGCAGCGTTGAAGAGGCGGCAGCAAACGTCTACAATGAGCAGTTCTTC
TRBV2	TRBJ2-7	-	once	CASSDPGVNEQYF	TGTGCCAGCAGTGATCCGGGGGTCAACGAGCAGTACTTC
TRBV6-5	TRBJ1-2	-	-	CATSPTGGIYGYTF	TGTGCCACCTCCCCGACAGGCGGAATCTATGGCTACACCTTC
TRBV7-6	TRBJ1-3	TRBD1	-	CASSRDSGSGNTIYF	TGTGCCAGCAGCCGGGACAGCGGCTCTGGAAACACCATATATTTT
TRBV29-1	TRBJ1-2	-	-	CSVEDSWWEGYTF	TGCAGCGTTGAAGACAGCTGGTGGGAAGGCTACACCTTC
TRBV10-3	TRBJ2-7	-	few	CAISESARQYF	TGTGCCATCAGTGAGTCGGCGAGGCAGTACTTC
TRBV5-1	TRBJ1-5	TRBD1	-	CASSLDRGSGQPQHF	TGCGCCAGCAGCTTGGACAGGGGATCGGGTCAGCCCCAGCATTTT
TRBV6-6	TRBJ2-5	-	once	CASSRTEETQYF	TGTGCCAGCAGCCGGACAGAAGAGACCCAGTACTTC
TRBV7-6	TRBJ1-5	TRBD1	-	CASSTLAGGGNQPQHF	TGTGCCAGCAGCACCCTGGCAGGGGGAGGCAATCAGCCCCAGCATTTT
TRBV10-2	TRBJ2-2	TRBD1	-	CASSGQGAGELFF	TGCGCCAGCAGTGGACAGGGCGCCGGGGAGCTGTTTTTT
TRBV6-6	TRBJ2-3	TRBD2	-	CASSYGASGGESHF	TGTGCCAGCAGTTACGGTGCTAGCGGGGGAGAATCCCATTTT
TRBV4-2	TRBJ1-1	-	-	CASSQGRSTEAFF	TGTGCCAGCAGCCAAGGCAGGAGCACTGAAGCTTTCTTT
TRBV6-6	TRBJ1-2	TRBD1	-	CASSRTGVYGYTF	TGTGCCAGCAGCCGGACAGGGGTCTATGGCTACACCTTC
TRBV7-2	TRBJ1-5	-	many	CASSFRDSNQPQHF	TGTGCCAGCAGCTTCCGGGACAGCAATCAGCCCCAGCATTTT
TRBV30	TRBJ1-1	-	-	CAWSPLGVGTEAFF	TGTGCCTGGAGTCCCCTCGGAGTGGGCACTGAAGCTTTCTTT
TRBV6-5	TRBJ2-3	-	-	CASSTGSSTDTQYF	TGTGCCAGCAGCACGGGGTCTAGCACAGATACGCAGTATTTT
TRBV5-6	TRBJ1-6	TRBD1	-	CASRELQGNSPLHF	TGTGCCAGCAGAGAGTTACAGGGGAATTCACCCCTCCACTTT
TRBV7-9	TRBJ1-1	-	few	CASRTAITEAFF	TGTGCCAGCAGGACCGCAATAACTGAAGCTTTCTTT
TRBV29-1	TRBJ2-5	TRBD1	-	CSVTGTGQETQYF	TGCAGCGTAACCGGGACAGGCCAAGAGACCCAGTACTTC
TRBV7-9	TRBJ2-1	TRBD2	-	CASSVAGGYNEQFF	TGTGCCAGCAGCGTAGCGGGGGGTTACAATGAGCAGTTCTTC
TRBV5-1	TRBJ1-5	-	-	CASSLRTDQPQHF	TGCGCCAGCAGCTTACGGACAGATCAGCCCCAGCATTTT
TRBV15	TRBJ2-7	-	-	CATSREWISYEQYF	TGTGCCACCAGCAGAGAGTGGATCTCCTACGAGCAGTACTTC
TRBV12-5	TRBJ2-7	-	-	CASGLFKSSYEQYF	TGTGCTAGTGGCTTGTTCAAGAGCTCCTACGAGCAGTACTTC
TRBV29-1	TRBJ1-2	-	-	CSVEDWKESGYTF	TGCAGCGTTGAAGATTGGAAGGAATCTGGCTACACCTTC
TRBV29-1	TRBJ2-5	-	-	CSVSGTLQETQYF	TGCAGCGTCTCCGGGACACTGCAAGAGACCCAGTACTTC
TRBV6-1	TRBJ1-4	TRBD1	few	CASSQTQGANEKLFF	TGTGCCAGCAGCCAGACCCAGGGGGCTAATGAAAAACTGTTTTTT
TRBV29-1	TRBJ2-1	-	-	CSVEEGVYNEQFF	TGCAGCGTTGAAGAGGGCGTCTACAATGAGCAGTTCTTC
TRBV5-4	TRBJ1-1	-	-	CASSNLEYTEAFF	TGTGCCAGCAGTAATTTAGAGTACACTGAAGCTTTCTTT
TRBV5-1	TRBJ2-3	TRBD2	-	CASSPAGADGTQYF	TGCGCCAGCAGCCCAGCGGGGGCCGATGGTACGCAGTATTTT
TRBV7-9	TRBJ1-1	-	few	CASSLEGGTEAFF	TGTGCCAGCAGCTTAGAAGGGGGCACTGAAGCTTTCTTT
TRBV5-1	TRBJ1-6	-	-	CASSLDRPPLHF	TGCGCCAGCAGCTTGGATAGGCCACCCCTCCACTTT
TRBV30	TRBJ1-1	-	-	CAWTGLGMNTEAFF	TGTGCCTGGACAGGGTTGGGGATGAACACTGAAGCTTTCTTT
TRBV6-5	TRBJ1-3	TRBD1	-	CASSFGQGLNTIYF	TGTGCCAGCAGTTTCGGACAGGGTCTTAACACCATATATTTT
TRBV7-9	TRBJ2-7	-	once	CASSIGTVPEQYF	TGTGCCAGCAGCATCGGTACTGTCCCCGAGCAGTACTTC
TRBV29-1	TRBJ2-5	-	-	CSADGGGGETQYF	TGCAGCGCCGACGGTGGGGGCGGGGAGACCCAGTACTTC
TRBV29-1	TRBJ1-1	TRBD1	-	CSVDQTGTGMNTEAFF	TGCAGCGTTGATCAAACCGGGACAGGGATGAACACTGAAGCTTTCTTT
TRBV30	TRBJ1-6	-	once	CAWGSLYNSPLHF	TGTGCCTGGGGGTCTCTTTATAATTCACCCCTCCACTTT
TRBV25-1	TRBJ1-6	TRBD1	-	CASNAGGRDSPLHF	TGTGCCAGCAATGCAGGGGGCCGGGATTCACCCCTCCACTTT
TRBV11-2	TRBJ1-6	-	-	CASSFSQGLTNSPLHF	TGTGCCAGCAGCTTTTCACAGGGCCTGACTAATTCACCCCTCCACTTT
TRBV9	TRBJ2-1	-	-	CASSVDFAYNEQFF	TGTGCCAGCAGCGTAGACTTCGCCTACAATGAGCAGTTCTTC
TRBV7-6	TRBJ2-1	-	-	CASSIRAPGASSYNEQFF	TGTGCCAGCAGCATTAGAGCCCCCGGGGCTAGCTCCTACAATGAGCAGTTCTTC
TRBV29-1	TRBJ1-1	TRBD1	-	CSVERTGGKAEAFF	TGCAGCGTTGAACGGACAGGGGGCAAAGCTGAAGCTTTCTTT
TRBV9	TRBJ2-6	-	-	CASTVGSGANVLTF	TGTGCCAGCACCGTTGGGTCTGGGGCCAACGTCCTGACTTTC
TRBV4-1	TRBJ2-7	-	-	CASSQGSPGKGYEQYF	TGCGCCAGCAGCCAAGGGAGTCCAGGAAAGGGGTACGAGCAGTACTTC
TRBV29-1	TRBJ2-3	-	-	CSARGGPGGTDTQYF	TGCAGCGCCAGGGGCGGACCCGGGGGCACAGATACGCAGTATTTT
TRBV30	TRBJ2-5	-	-	CAWSVLGGLQETQYF	TGTGCCTGGAGTGTACTCGGCGGCCTCCAAGAGACCCAGTACTTC
TRBV2	TRBJ2-3	-	-	CASSGFSVGTQYF	TGTGCCAGCAGTGGTTTCAGCGTAGGTACGCAGTATTTT
TRBV18	TRBJ2-3	-	-	CASSPIGDTDTQYF	TGTGCCAGCTCACCAATCGGTGACACAGATACGCAGTATTTT
TRBV28	TRBJ2-3	TRBD1	-	CASSPQGGTDTQYF	TGTGCCAGCAGCCCCCAGGGGGGCACAGATACGCAGTATTTT
TRBV30	TRBJ2-7	-	-	CAWSDKGYEQYF	TGTGCCTGGAGTGATAAAGGCTACGAGCAGTACTTC